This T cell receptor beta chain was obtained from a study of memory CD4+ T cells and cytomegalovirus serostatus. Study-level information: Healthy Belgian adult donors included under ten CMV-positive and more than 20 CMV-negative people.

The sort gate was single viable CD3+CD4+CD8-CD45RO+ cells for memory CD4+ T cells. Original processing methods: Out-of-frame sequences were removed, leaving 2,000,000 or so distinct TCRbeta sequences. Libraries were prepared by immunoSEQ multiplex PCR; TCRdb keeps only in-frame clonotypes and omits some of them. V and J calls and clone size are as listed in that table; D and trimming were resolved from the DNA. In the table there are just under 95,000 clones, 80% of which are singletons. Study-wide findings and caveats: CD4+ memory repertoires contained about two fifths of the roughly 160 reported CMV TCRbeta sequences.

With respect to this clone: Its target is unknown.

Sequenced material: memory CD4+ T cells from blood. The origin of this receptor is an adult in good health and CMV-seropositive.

The CDR3 DNA is TGTGCCAGCAGCGTGGGACGGCGGGAGACCCAGTACTTC. Amino acids: CASSVGRRETQYF. The V and J genes are TRBV5-4 and TRBJ2-5, with D perhaps matching TRBD1 or TRBD2 (5 bases each). The V and J ends lost 4 bases and 5 bases respectively, with 12 bases between them. This CDR3 contains 13 residues. Germline values: CDR1 SGHNT, CDR2 YYREEE (reference sequence).